The sequence of this TCR beta chain was determined in a study of control samples from healthy donors and cancer patients. The assay was immunoSEQ multiplex PCR, and TCRdb's table has in-frame clones only and misses some. The table shows about 120,000 clones, with about 87% occurring only once. CDR1 and CDR2 (germline): LGHDT, YNNKEL (reference sequence). The V end lost 0 bases, the J end lost 12 bases, and 11 bases lay between the germline ends. The CDR3 length is 12 residues. The sequencing input was blood. The sequence derives from a man aged 25-45 years in good health. The chain is built from TRBV3-1 (or the pseudogene TRBV3-2) and TRBJ1-1; no definite D call. The CDR3 sequence: CASSQDDRSTFF. The CDR3 coding sequence is TGTGCCAGCAGCCAAGATGATAGATCTACTTTCTTT.